Presented here are 30 T cell receptor beta chains from one specimen sequenced in a study of blood T cell repertoires in COVID-19. Data came from immunoSEQ multiplex PCR; TCRdb stores just in-frame clones and leaves some out. The repertoire holds 60,000 or so clones, 85% to 90% seen once, with around 8.3% in the top ten. Sequenced: peripheral blood. The receptors were gathered from a human donor with active COVID-19. The donor label of this sample is uncertain.

J is TRBJ2-1 and V is TRBV19; 8 bases are a match to TRBD2. This CDR3 spans 14 amino acids. Germline values: CDR1 LNHDA, CDR2 SQIVND (reference sequence). With 7 bases clipped from V and 4 bases from J, the junction kept 6 bases outside the gene matches. Written as DNA, the CDR3 is TGTGCCAGTAAATCCAGCGGGAGTTACAATGAGCAGTTCTTC. Its translation: CASKSSGSYNEQFF.

This clone appeared a single time. The chain links TRBV6-1 to TRBJ2-7, with D possibly TRBD1 on 5 matching bases. Trimming left V 2 bases short and J 0 bases short, with 11 bases between. The CDR3 spans 15 residues. Germline loops: CDR1 MNHNS, CDR2 SASEGT. The CDR3 DNA is TGTGCCAGCAGTGAACAGCAGGGCTTCTCCTACGAGCAGTACTTC. Protein sequence: CASSEQQGFSYEQYF.

Only one count was recorded for this clone. The rearrangement joins TRBV7-9 to TRBJ2-3, with 8 bases matching TRBD2. The CDR3 runs to 16 residues. Germline CDR1 is SEHNR and CDR2 is FQNEAQ (reference sequence). The trim removed 4 bases at V and 5 bases at J, leaving 11 bases unmatched. The CDR3 region is CASSWERGTMGDTQYF. The DNA for the CDR3 is TGTGCCAGCAGCTGGGAGCGGGGGACTATGGGAGATACGCAGTATTTT.

This chain links TRBV5-5 with TRBJ1-4; D gene unclear. V shed 4 bases and J shed 11 bases, with 15 bases lying between them. The CDR3 totals 13 residues. Germline V CDR1 and CDR2: SGHKS, YYEKEE (reference sequence). The CDR3 spells CASSLMRREKLFF. CDR3 coding DNA: TGTGCCAGCAGCCTAATGAGGCGGGAGAAACTGTTTTTT.

This clone has just one count. This chain uses TRBV6-5 with TRBJ1-1, with a possible D match to TRBD1 (5 bases). Trimming removed 6 bases at V and 0 bases at J, with 11 bases between. The CDR3 has 14 amino acids. CDR1 and CDR2 from the germline V gene are MNHEY and SVGAGI. The CDR3 sequence is CASRRDGLNTEAFF. CDR3 in DNA: TGTGCCAGCAGGCGGGACGGTTTGAACACTGAAGCTTTCTTT.

V and J are TRBV11-2 and TRBJ2-5; 8 bases are shared with TRBD2. The CDR3 length is 17 residues. Trimming at V came to 5 bases and at J to 2 bases, leaving 13 bases not matched to a gene. CDR1 is SGHAT, CDR2 FQNNGV, per germline. CDR3 coding DNA: TGTGCCAGCAGCCCCTCTTCTGGACTAGCAGCTCAAGAGACCCAGTACTTC. It specifies CASSPSSGLAAQETQYF.

This sequence joins TRBV10-3 and TRBJ1-2, with 10 bases lining up with TRBD1. The ends lost 3 bases at V and 7 bases at J; junction bases unmatched: 5. Germline values: CDR1 ENHRY, CDR2 SYGVKD. The CDR3 is 14 residues long. In nucleotides, the CDR3 is TGTGCCATCAGTGATGGAGGGACAGGGGCTGGCTACACCTTC. Its translation is CAISDGGTGAGYTF.

The rearrangement uses TRBV5-1 and TRBJ1-1; tentatively, D is TRBD1 (6 bases). The CDR3 is made up of 14 amino acids. The germline V gene has CDR1 SGHRS and CDR2 YFSETQ. The V and J ends lost 1 base and 5 bases respectively, with 12 bases between them. The CDR3 spells CASSLTGKGTEAFF. The CDR3 DNA sequence: TGCGCCAGCAGCTTGACAGGGAAGGGAACTGAAGCTTTCTTT.

The chain combines TRBV5-1 with TRBJ2-7; no clear D. Germline V gene lookup returns CDR1 SGHRS and CDR2 YFSETQ. The length of the CDR3 is 14 residues. V lost 1 base, J lost 7 bases, and 15 bases lay in between. Written as DNA, the CDR3 is TGCGCCAGCAGCTTGACGCGAGGAATATCAGAGCAGTACTTC. Encoded protein: CASSLTRGISEQYF.

The chain links TRBV20-1 to TRBJ2-7, with 10 bases identical to TRBD1. Germline lookup yields CDR1 DFQATT and CDR2 SNEGSKA (reference sequence). The CDR3 has 14 amino acids. The junction had 6 bases not matched to a gene; V was cut back by 3 bases and J by 4 bases. CDR3: CSASLPGQGYEQYF. The CDR3, as DNA: TGCAGTGCTAGTCTTCCGGGACAGGGGTACGAGCAGTACTTC.

The chain combines TRBV19 with TRBJ1-1, with a weak D call TRBD1 (5 bases). The ends were cut back, 4 bases at V and 2 bases at J, with 11 bases in the middle. Germline lookup yields CDR1 LNHDA and CDR2 SQIVND (reference sequence). The CDR3 is 14 residues long. CDR3 coding DNA: TGTGCCAGTAGTAGAACCCAGGGAAACACTGAAGCTTTCTTT. Translated: CASSRTQGNTEAFF.

This clone was found once. The genes are TRBV6-2 or TRBV6-3 and TRBJ2-7, with D maybe TRBD1 (6 bases). Germline CDR1 and CDR2: MNHEY and SVGEGT. This CDR3 has 15 residues. V gave up 6 bases and J gave up 4 bases, with 19 bases separating them. The CDR3 region is CASSPNRVVGYEQYF. DNA for the CDR3: TGTGCCAGCAGCCCTAACAGGGTGGTGGGATACGAGCAGTACTTC.

The chain links TRBV4-1 to TRBJ1-4; 7 nucleotides match TRBD1. From germline, CDR1 is MGHRA and CDR2 YSYEKL. The trim removed 4 bases at V and 4 bases at J, leaving 6 bases unmatched. The CDR3 has 15 amino acids. The CDR3 protein is CASSLPGQINEKLFF. In nucleotides, the CDR3 is TGCGCCAGCAGCCTGCCGGGACAGATTAATGAAAAACTGTTTTTT.

J is TRBJ2-2 and V is TRBV3-1 (or the pseudogene TRBV3-2), with 9 bases fitting TRBD1. This CDR3 spans 15 amino acids. V lost 4 bases, J lost 8 bases, and 8 bases stayed unmatched. Germline CDR1 reads LGHDT; CDR2 reads YNNKEL (reference sequence). DNA for the CDR3: TGTGCCAGCAGCCCAAGTTTAGGGACAGGGGGGGAGCTGTTTTTT. This sequence encodes CASSPSLGTGGELFF.

V and J are TRBV7-3 and TRBJ2-1; TRBD1 matches 9 bases. The CDR3 loop spans 15 amino acids. The J segment lost 3 bases and the V segment lost 5 bases, leaving 5 bases of the junction unmatched. Germline CDR1 SGHTA, CDR2 FQGTGA. The CDR3: CASSPGQGIYNEQFF. As DNA, the CDR3 is TGTGCCAGCAGCCCGGGACAGGGTATCTACAATGAGCAGTTCTTC.

The chain joins TRBV7-9 to TRBJ1-4; perhaps TRBD1 as D (5 bases). Germline CDR1 reads SEHNR; CDR2 reads FQNEAQ (reference sequence). Deletions cut 1 base from V and 5 bases from J, with 14 bases between. The CDR3 length is 16 residues. This CDR3 reads CASSLGLQGLNEKLFF. CDR3 nucleotide sequence: TGTGCCAGCAGCTTAGGTCTTCAGGGACTGAATGAAAAACTGTTTTTT.

This clone was detected only a few times. CDR3 bases: TGTGCCAGCAGCCCCCGGGACAGGCTGGTGTCACCCCTCCACTTT. Translated, it gives CASSPRDRLVSPLHF. The chain recombines TRBV9 with TRBJ1-6; 8 bases line up with TRBD1. This CDR3 spans 15 amino acids. Trimming took 4 bases from V and 10 from J; bases not matched to a gene: 10. Germline values: CDR1 SGDLS, CDR2 YYNGEE.

The chain recombines TRBV4-2 with TRBJ2-1, with D unresolved. The germline CDR1 and CDR2 sequences are LGHNA and YNFKEQ. The CDR3 runs 16 residues. The germline V and J ends were trimmed by 1 base and 3 bases, with 13 bases remaining between them. The CDR3 coding sequence is TGTGCCAGCAGCCAAGGCATAGAAATAAGCTACAATGAGCAGTTCTTC. It is translated as CASSQGIEISYNEQFF.

The rearrangement links TRBV4-3 to TRBJ1-1; D not resolved. This CDR3 has 15 amino acids. The germline CDR1 and CDR2 sequences are LGHNA and YSLEER. V lost 0 bases to trimming and J lost 0 bases, with 8 bases between them. CDR3 region: CASSQDSQLNTEAFF. The CDR3 DNA reads TGCGCCAGCAGCCAAGACTCACAGTTGAACACTGAAGCTTTCTTT.

The chain joins TRBV7-9 to TRBJ2-5; 16 bases are shared with TRBD2. V was pared by 6 bases and J by 5 bases, with 12 bases of the junction left unmatched. CDR1 SEHNR and CDR2 FQNEAQ come from the germline V gene (reference sequence). CDR3 length: 18 residues. The CDR3: CASSGGLAGGKEVETQYF. DNA for the CDR3: TGTGCCAGCAGTGGGGGACTAGCGGGAGGGAAGGAAGTTGAGACCCAGTACTTC.

The V gene is TRBV7-3, the J gene TRBJ2-1, with D maybe TRBD1 (5 bases). Germline V lookup: CDR1 SGHTA, CDR2 FQGTGA. The germline V and J ends were trimmed by 4 bases and 3 bases, with 16 bases remaining between them. The CDR3 has 16 residues. This CDR3 reads CASSSSARGLYNEQFF. The CDR3 region has the DNA TGTGCCAGCAGCTCCTCCGCTAGGGGCCTCTACAATGAGCAGTTCTTC.

This clone has a single count. The rearrangement links TRBV18 to TRBJ2-7, with a tentative D call TRBD2 (6 bases). V lost 0 bases to trimming and J lost 3 bases, with 15 bases between them. CDR1 is KGHSH, CDR2 LQKENI, per germline. There are 16 residues in the CDR3. CDR3 DNA sequence: TGTGCCAGCTCACCACCTCCGGGACTGGTGAACTACGAGCAGTACTTC. Translated, it gives CASSPPPGLVNYEQYF.

J is TRBJ2-3 and V is TRBV7-2; 11 positions match TRBD2. Trimming took 6 bases from V and 3 from J; bases not matched to a gene: 5. The CDR3 runs to 15 residues. Germline-derived CDR1 and CDR2 are SGHTA and FQGNSA. The CDR3 DNA follows: TGTGCCAGCAGAAATCTAGCGGGAGGTACAGATACGCAGTATTTT. Its translation: CASRNLAGGTDTQYF.

V is TRBV14 and J is TRBJ2-2; 12 bases align to TRBD2. The germline V gene encodes CDR1 SGHDN and CDR2 FVKESK. The length of the CDR3 is 16 residues. J was trimmed by 4 bases and V by 4 bases; bases with no gene match: 4. The CDR3 bases are TGTGCCAGCAGCCCAGGACTAGCGGGACTCACCGGGGAGCTGTTTTTT. Its translation is CASSPGLAGLTGELFF.

J is TRBJ2-5 and V is TRBV7-2, with TRBD1 matching 7 bases. V trimming: 1 base; J trimming: 0 bases; junction bases outside the gene matches: 2. CDR1 is SGHTA, CDR2 FQGNSA, per germline. This CDR3 comprises 15 residues. The CDR3 reads CASSLDRGHQETQYF. The CDR3 nucleotides are TGTGCCAGCAGCTTAGACAGGGGCCACCAAGAGACCCAGTACTTC.

This clone has a single count. The rearrangement links TRBV4-2 to TRBJ2-1, with TRBD1 matching over 9 bases. The V and J ends lost 3 bases and 5 bases, in that order; junction bases with no gene match: 11. The CDR3 is 17 residues long. Germline V gives CDR1 LGHNA, CDR2 YNFKEQ. The CDR3 loop reads CASSQRPTGGVDNEQFF. CDR3 DNA sequence: TGTGCCAGCAGCCAGAGACCCACAGGGGGCGTCGACAATGAGCAGTTCTTC.

This chain uses TRBV27 with TRBJ2-3, with 13 nucleotides matching TRBD2. The V and J ends lost 3 bases and 2 bases, in that order; junction bases with no gene match: 5. This CDR3 comprises 17 residues. Germline assignment: CDR1 MNHEY and CDR2 SMNVEV (reference sequence). The CDR3 spells CASSFLTSGGPTDTQYF. The CDR3 DNA reads as TGTGCCAGCAGTTTTTTGACTAGCGGGGGGCCCACAGATACGCAGTATTTT.

The CDR3 protein is CASSETSGGADTQYF. Written as DNA, the CDR3 is TGTGCCAGCAGTGAAACTAGCGGGGGGGCAGATACGCAGTATTTT. V gene TRBV6-1 combines with J gene TRBJ2-3, with 13 bases matching TRBD2. Germline values: CDR1 MNHNS, CDR2 SASEGT. There are 15 residues in the CDR3. Unmatched junction bases numbered 0, after V lost 2 bases and J lost 4 bases.

The chain couples TRBV12-5 to TRBJ1-3; 12 bases map to TRBD1. This CDR3 has 19 amino acids. Germline assignment: CDR1 LGHNT and CDR2 FRNRAP. V lost 0 bases and J lost 3; bases outside the gene matches: 9. CDR3 sequence: CASGLVVGQGATYGNTIYF. In nucleotides, the CDR3 is TGTGCTAGTGGTTTGGTCGTGGGACAGGGGGCGACCTATGGAAACACCATATATTTT.

The chain couples TRBV7-9 to TRBJ1-6; D gene ambiguous. The ends were cut back, 2 bases at V and 10 bases at J, with 21 bases in the middle. The germline V gene has CDR1 SEHNR and CDR2 FQNEAQ (reference sequence). The CDR3 totals 17 residues. The CDR3 DNA sequence: TGTGCCAGCAGCTTACATGCCATGCAAGGAAGGAGCTCACCCCTCCACTTT. Translating gives CASSLHAMQGRSSPLHF.